Listed here are 2 T cell receptor beta chains from one sample, sequenced in a study of vaccination and CD4 T cells after COVID-19. These receptors are not linked to any known antigen. As for treatment: roughly 11-day PBMC culture with coronavirus spike peptide pools or control peptides (ViraFEST assay). Scientists ran DNA taken from cultured CD4+ T cells through the Oncomine TCR Beta short-read assay for sequencing. From the PCR reads, TCRdb called clonotypes with MiXCR, one entry per CDR3 protein. The sample lists about 11,000 distinct CDR3 sequences; about 40% were seen once. Sample: CD4+ T cells from blood, cultured in vitro. These receptors came from a human donor who had recovered from COVID-19.

The chain has TRBV5-1 and TRBJ1-4; TRBD1 matches 7 bases. The germline gives CDR1 SGHRS, CDR2 YFSETQ. This CDR3 is built from 15 residues. V lost 0 bases and J lost 8; bases outside the gene matches: 7. The CDR3 is CASSLGGGGKEKLFF. DNA of the CDR3: TGCGCCAGCAGCTTGGGAGGGGGCGGAAAAGAAAAACTGTTTTTT.

V is TRBV6-1 and J is TRBJ2-1; 12 bases fit TRBD2. The CDR3 totals 15 residues. Germline loops: CDR1 MNHNS, CDR2 SASEGT. Trimming at V came to 5 bases and at J to 5 bases, leaving 4 bases not matched to a gene. The CDR3 sequence: CASSPLAGGNNEQFF. The CDR3 DNA sequence: TGTGCCAGCAGTCCCCTAGCGGGGGGGAACAATGAGCAGTTCTTC.